The next 30 T cell receptor beta chains were all read from a single sample in a study of PD-1 blockade in mismatch repair-deficient tumors (dated by TCRdb to the late 2010s). The library was generated by the immunoSEQ multiplex PCR assay. TCRdb holds this immuneACCESS table with in-frame rearrangements only. Some clones are missing; in checked studies, unresolved V genes explain under half, and the rest has no known cause. Across this sample there are some 50,000 clones, with 77% seen only once. Clones ranked in the top ten supply roughly 3.4% of the sample. In the paper's terms, the time point label means: peripheral blood before pembrolizumab. The source was PBMCs, collected before pembrolizumab treatment. These receptors were obtained from an adult with mismatch repair-deficient cancer.

The gene calls are TRBV7-9 and TRBJ2-1; 7 bases are shared with TRBD2. The CDR3 is 16 residues long. Germline assignment: CDR1 SEHNR and CDR2 FQNEAQ (reference sequence). V was pared by 3 bases and J by 3 bases, with 8 bases of the junction left unmatched. The CDR3 here is CASSLSRSGIYNEQFF. DNA of the CDR3: TGTGCCAGCAGCTTGTCAAGAAGCGGGATCTACAATGAGCAGTTCTTC.

J is TRBJ2-1 and V is TRBV6-5; D is ambiguous. CDR1 is MNHEY and CDR2 is SVGAGI in the germline V gene. This CDR3 is 11 amino acids long. With 6 bases removed from V and 7 bases from J, the gap between germline ends came to 7 bases. CDR3 sequence reads: CASRARNEQFF. CDR3 DNA sequence: TGTGCCAGCAGGGCTAGAAATGAGCAGTTCTTC.

J is TRBJ1-1 and V is TRBV9, with a possible D match to TRBD1 (5 bases). The germline CDR1 and CDR2 sequences are SGDLS and YYNGEE. Trimming shortened V by 0 bases and J by 0 bases, and 9 bases separated the two germline ends. This CDR3 is built from 15 residues. The CDR3, as DNA: TGTGCCAGCAGCGTAGGCGGGGGAGTGAACACTGAAGCTTTCTTT. Protein product: CASSVGGGVNTEAFF. Supplemented by reference TRBV9 and TRBJ1-1, the full variable domain reads DSGVTQTPKHLITATGQRVTLRCSPRSGDLSVYWYQQSLDQGLQFLIQYYNGEERAKGNILERFSAQQFPDLHSELNLSSLELGDSALYFCASSVGGGVNTEAFFGQGTRLTVV.

The rearrangement uses TRBV7-2 and TRBJ2-3, with 14 bases lining up with TRBD2. Trimming removed 5 bases from V and 4 bases from J; junction bases left unmatched: 5. The CDR3 is 16 residues long. Germline-derived CDR1 and CDR2 are SGHTA and FQGNSA. The CDR3: CASSLRLAGGPDTQYF. CDR3 DNA sequence: TGTGCCAGCAGCCTCCGACTAGCGGGAGGGCCAGATACGCAGTATTTT.

The CDR3, as DNA: TGTGCCAGTAGTATAAGGGGGAGGACAGGGGAATCTGAAGCTTTCTTT. It translates to CASSIRGRTGESEAFF. The V and J genes are TRBV19 and TRBJ1-1, with 9 bases identical to TRBD1. CDR1 is LNHDA, CDR2 SQIVND, per germline (reference sequence). The ends lost 2 bases at V and 6 bases at J; junction bases unmatched: 10. The CDR3 spans 16 residues. Filled out from reference TRBV19 and TRBJ1-1, the complete variable domain reads DGGITQSPKYLFRKEGQNVTLSCEQNLNHDAMYWYRQDPGQGLRLIYYSQIVNDFQKGDIAEGYSVSREKKESFPLTVTSAQKNPTAFYLCASSIRGRTGESEAFFGQGTRLTVV.

The CDR3: CASSRPGETQYF. In DNA, the CDR3 is TGTGCCAGCAGCCGTCCTGGGGAGACCCAGTACTTC. V is TRBV7-2 and J is TRBJ2-5; D gene unclear. The CDR3 loop spans 12 amino acids. Trimming shortened V by 5 bases and J by 5 bases, and 9 bases separated the two germline ends. CDR1 and CDR2 from the germline V gene are SGHTA and FQGNSA.

This chain links TRBV29-1 with TRBJ2-3; tentative D call: TRBD1 (5 bases). This CDR3 region has 12 residues. V lost 8 bases and J lost 5, with 14 bases in between. CDR1 and CDR2 (germline): SQVTM, ANQGSEA. The CDR3 loop reads CSLDNKGDTQYF. In nucleotides, the CDR3 is TGCAGCCTGGACAACAAGGGAGATACGCAGTATTTT.

The chain links TRBV5-5 to TRBJ2-3; TRBD2 matches at 7 bases. J gave up 3 bases and V 4 bases, and 5 bases lay outside the gene matches. CDR1 is SGHKS, CDR2 YYEKEE, per germline (reference sequence). This CDR3 has 14 amino acids. The CDR3: CASSQRDETDTQYF. The CDR3 nucleotides are TGTGCCAGCAGCCAGCGGGACGAAACAGATACGCAGTATTTT.

The chain recombines TRBV7-2 with TRBJ2-1; TRBD1 is a possible D gene (6 bases). Germline assignment: CDR1 SGHTA and CDR2 FQGNSA. Deletions cut 1 base from V and 8 bases from J, with 9 bases between. There are 13 residues in the CDR3. The CDR3 here is CASSLVSGDEQFF. The CDR3 nucleotides are TGTGCCAGCAGCTTAGTATCAGGGGATGAGCAGTTCTTC.

The chain couples TRBV19 to TRBJ2-5; D gene uncertain. V shed 3 bases and J shed 3 bases, with 11 bases lying between them. Germline lookup yields CDR1 LNHDA and CDR2 SQIVND (reference sequence). The CDR3 length is 14 residues. The CDR3 DNA is TGTGCCAGTAGTATTGGGTCAGACAAAGAGACCCAGTACTTC. Translating gives CASSIGSDKETQYF.

The chain employs TRBV5-1 and TRBJ1-1, with a weak D call TRBD1 (6 bases). The V gene's germline CDR1 is SGHRS and CDR2 YFSETQ. The V and J ends lost 5 bases and 1 base respectively, with 12 bases between them. The length of the CDR3 is 14 residues. CDR3 amino acids: CASSSQGPNTEAFF. DNA of the CDR3: TGCGCCAGCAGTTCCCAGGGGCCGAACACTGAAGCTTTCTTT.

The chain joins TRBV19 to TRBJ1-3; D is possibly TRBD1 (5 bases). Germline lookup yields CDR1 LNHDA and CDR2 SQIVND (reference sequence). The CDR3 extends over 14 amino acids. The V and J ends lost 8 bases and 5 bases respectively, with 16 bases between them. The CDR3 is CASENQGSRNTIYF. The CDR3 DNA reads TGTGCCAGTGAAAACCAGGGATCCAGAAACACCATATATTTT.

This clone came up a few times. V and J are TRBV18 and TRBJ2-2, with 7 bases fitting TRBD1. The germline V gene has CDR1 KGHSH and CDR2 LQKENI. This CDR3 contains 15 residues. V was pared by 4 bases and J by 2 bases, with 4 bases of the junction left unmatched. The DNA of the CDR3 is TGTGCCAGCTCACTCGGGACAGTAAACACCGGGGAGCTGTTTTTT. Amino acid sequence: CASSLGTVNTGELFF.

This clone has just one count. This chain uses TRBV5-8 with TRBJ2-3, with a tentative D call TRBD2 (5 bases). V was clipped by 0 bases and J by 2 bases, with 7 bases between them. Looked up from germline, CDR1 is SGHTS and CDR2 is YDEGEE. This CDR3 has 14 residues. CDR3 sequence: CASSLEDSTDTQYF. As DNA, the CDR3 is TGTGCCAGCAGCTTGGAGGACTCCACAGATACGCAGTATTTT.

J is TRBJ2-7 and V is TRBV11-2; a weak D match, TRBD1 (5 bases). This CDR3 region has 14 residues. Germline V gives CDR1 SGHAT, CDR2 FQNNGV. V was shortened by 0 bases and J by 4 bases, with 10 bases between the two germline ends. For the CDR3, the DNA is TGTGCCAGCAGCTTAGATCTCGACAGATACGAGCAGTACTTC. Translating gives CASSLDLDRYEQYF.

The sample holds one count of this clone. The chain joins TRBV10-3 to TRBJ2-1; 7 bases are a match to TRBD1. Germline lookup yields CDR1 ENHRY and CDR2 SYGVKD. The CDR3 has 18 amino acids. With 1 base clipped from V and 1 base from J, the junction kept 10 bases outside the gene matches. The CDR3 sequence: CAISELVLRQGSYNEQFF. The CDR3 bases are TGTGCCATCAGTGAGTTAGTGTTGAGACAGGGATCCTACAATGAGCAGTTCTTC.

The chain links TRBV19 to TRBJ2-1; 11 nucleotides agree with TRBD2. V gave up 2 bases and J gave up 4 bases; unmatched junction bases: 10. This CDR3 has 18 residues. Per the germline V gene, CDR1 is LNHDA and CDR2 is SQIVND (reference sequence). Written as DNA, the CDR3 is TGTGCCAGTAGTATAATTAGCCCCACTAGCGGGAGATACAATGAGCAGTTCTTC. It is translated as CASSIISPTSGRYNEQFF.

V and J are TRBV6-1 and TRBJ1-2; no clear D. This CDR3 contains 14 residues. The V gene's germline CDR1 is MNHNS and CDR2 SASEGT. V was cut by 1 base and J by 3 bases, with 9 bases left in between. Here the CDR3 DNA reads TGTGCCAGCAGTGAAGGCCCAGGCGACTATGGCTACACCTTC. Translating gives CASSEGPGDYGYTF.

The chain recombines TRBV12-5 with TRBJ2-1, with D uncertain. In germline, CDR1 is LGHNT, CDR2 FRNRAP. The CDR3 loop spans 10 amino acids. The V gene lost 11 bases and the J gene lost 7 bases, with 9 bases spanning the gap. The CDR3 protein is CASPRNEQFF. CDR3 DNA sequence: TGTGCTTCTCCCAGGAATGAGCAGTTCTTC.

Here the CDR3 reads CASSRTTGGTDTQYF. The CDR3, as DNA: TGTGCCAGCAGCAGAACGACAGGGGGCACAGATACGCAGTATTTT. The gene calls are TRBV5-4 and TRBJ2-3, with 8 bases lining up with TRBD1. There are 15 residues in the CDR3. Per germline, CDR1 SGHNT and CDR2 YYREEE (reference sequence). V lost 4 bases, J lost 1 base, and 5 bases stayed unmatched.

The genes are TRBV4-1 and TRBJ1-5; 7 positions match TRBD1. CDR3 length: 18 residues. V shed 0 bases, J shed 6 bases, and the junction held 14 bases outside the gene matches. Germline lookup yields CDR1 MGHRA and CDR2 YSYEKL. Here the CDR3 reads CASSQDWAGGSAAQPQHF. For the CDR3, the DNA is TGCGCCAGCAGCCAAGATTGGGCAGGGGGGTCAGCAGCTCAGCCCCAGCATTTT.

V and J are TRBV14 and TRBJ2-3; no reliable D call. The CDR3 totals 15 residues. Germline V gene sequence: CDR1 SGHDN, CDR2 FVKESK. Trimming took off 1 base at V and 1 base at J, with 9 bases between the two ends. The DNA of the CDR3 is TGTGCCAGCAGCCAAGTTAACTCGCGCACAGATACGCAGTATTTT. Protein sequence: CASSQVNSRTDTQYF.

V usage is TRBV5-1 and J usage is TRBJ2-7; a possible D gene is TRBD2 (6 bases). The CDR3 runs 14 residues. V shed 4 bases and J shed 2 bases, with 13 bases lying between them. Looked up from germline, CDR1 is SGHRS and CDR2 is YFSETQ. CDR3 nucleotide sequence: TGCGCCAGCAGCATTCTGACTAGTACCTACGAGCAGTACTTC. Amino acids: CASSILTSTYEQYF.

CDR3 in DNA: TGCGCCAGCAGCCAAGATGCGACAGGGGCTGGAAACACCATATATTTT. It yields the protein CASSQDATGAGNTIYF. The chain is built from TRBV4-3 and TRBJ1-3; 8 bases line up with TRBD1. J gave up 2 bases and V 0 bases, and 3 bases lay outside the gene matches. CDR1 and CDR2 (germline): LGHNA, YSLEER. The CDR3 is 16 amino acids.

CDR3 amino acids: CASSLAVGGGANYGYTF. The CDR3 bases are TGTGCCAGCAGCTTAGCGGTAGGAGGGGGCGCGAACTATGGCTACACCTTC. The chain employs TRBV7-8 and TRBJ1-2; TRBD1 matches 7 bases. The J segment lost 2 bases and the V segment lost 0 bases, leaving 9 bases of the junction unmatched. CDR3 length: 17 residues. The germline CDR1 and CDR2 sequences are SGHVS and FQNEAQ.

This chain uses TRBV2 with TRBJ2-1; perhaps TRBD2 as D (6 bases). The CDR3 has 15 residues. In germline, CDR1 is SNHLY, CDR2 FYNNEI. The germline V and J ends were trimmed by 6 bases and 0 bases, with 12 bases remaining between them. CDR3 loop: CASRVAASSYNEQFF. CDR3 coding DNA: TGTGCCAGCAGGGTAGCGGCAAGCTCCTACAATGAGCAGTTCTTC.

V gene TRBV19 combines with J gene TRBJ2-3, with 10 bases aligning to TRBD2. The ends lost 5 bases at V and 2 bases at J; junction bases unmatched: 7. CDR1 is LNHDA and CDR2 is SQIVND in the germline V gene (reference sequence). This CDR3 has 16 residues. CDR3 protein: CASSVRTSGNTDTQYF. DNA of the CDR3: TGTGCCAGTAGTGTCCGGACTAGCGGAAACACAGATACGCAGTATTTT.

The chain employs TRBV11-3 and TRBJ2-3; D is perhaps TRBD1 or TRBD2 (5 bases each). Trimming took 2 bases from V and 2 from J, leaving 11 bases between them. Germline V gives CDR1 SGHNT, CDR2 YENEEA. CDR3 size: 15 residues. The CDR3 DNA reads as TGTGCCAGCAGCTTATACGGGACCTACACAGATACGCAGTATTTT. Amino acid sequence: CASSLYGTYTDTQYF.

V gene TRBV5-6 combines with J gene TRBJ2-1; 9 nucleotides line up with TRBD1. CDR1 and CDR2 from the germline V gene are SGHDT and YYEEEE. The V and J ends lost 1 base and 6 bases, in that order; junction bases with no gene match: 5. CDR3 length: 15 amino acids. CDR3 region: CASSLMGQGINEQFF. DNA of the CDR3: TGTGCCAGCAGCTTGATGGGACAGGGTATCAATGAGCAGTTCTTC.

This CDR3 reads CASSFPGTEAFF. Here the CDR3 DNA reads TGTGCCAGCAGCTTCCCGGGCACTGAAGCTTTCTTT. The V and J genes are TRBV13 and TRBJ1-1, with D hard to call. This CDR3 has 12 amino acids. Per germline, CDR1 PRHDT and CDR2 FYEKMQ (reference sequence). Trimming took off 3 bases at V and 4 bases at J, with 6 bases between the two ends.